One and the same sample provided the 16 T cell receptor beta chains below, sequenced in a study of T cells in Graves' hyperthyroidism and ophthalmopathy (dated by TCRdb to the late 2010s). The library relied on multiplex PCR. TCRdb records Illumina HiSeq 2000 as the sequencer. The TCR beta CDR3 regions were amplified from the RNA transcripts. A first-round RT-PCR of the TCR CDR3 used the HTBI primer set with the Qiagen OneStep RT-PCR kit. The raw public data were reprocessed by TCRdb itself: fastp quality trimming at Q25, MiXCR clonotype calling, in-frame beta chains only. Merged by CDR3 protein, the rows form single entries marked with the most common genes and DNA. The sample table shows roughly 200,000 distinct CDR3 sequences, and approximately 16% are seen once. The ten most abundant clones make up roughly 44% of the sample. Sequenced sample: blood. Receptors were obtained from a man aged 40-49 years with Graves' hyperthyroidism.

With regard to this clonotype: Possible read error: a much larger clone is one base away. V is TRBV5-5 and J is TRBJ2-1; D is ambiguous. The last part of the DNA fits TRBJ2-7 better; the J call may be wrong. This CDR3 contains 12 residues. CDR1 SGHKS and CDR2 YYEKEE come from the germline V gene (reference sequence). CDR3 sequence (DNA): TGTGCCAGCAGTTCAGAAGGCAATGAGCAGTACTTC. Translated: CASSSEGNEQYF.

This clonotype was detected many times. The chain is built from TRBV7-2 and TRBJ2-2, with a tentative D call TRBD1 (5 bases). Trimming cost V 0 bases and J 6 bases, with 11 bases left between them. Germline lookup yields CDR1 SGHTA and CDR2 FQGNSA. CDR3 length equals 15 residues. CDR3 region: CASSLASGQSGELFF. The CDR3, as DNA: TGTGCCAGCAGCTTAGCCTCTGGACAATCCGGGGAGCTGTTTTTT.

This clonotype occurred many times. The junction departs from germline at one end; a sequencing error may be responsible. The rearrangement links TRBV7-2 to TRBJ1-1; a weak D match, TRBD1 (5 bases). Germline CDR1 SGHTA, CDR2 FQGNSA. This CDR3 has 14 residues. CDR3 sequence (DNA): TGTGCCAGCAGCCCGGGACCGACGAACGCTGAAGCTTTCTTT. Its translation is CASSPGPTNAEAFF.

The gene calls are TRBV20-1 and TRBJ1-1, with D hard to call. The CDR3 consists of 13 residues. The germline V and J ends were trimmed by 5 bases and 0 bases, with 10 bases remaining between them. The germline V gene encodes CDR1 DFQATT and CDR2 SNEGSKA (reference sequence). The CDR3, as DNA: TGCAGTGCTGCTCGTGATGTGAACACTGAAGCTTTCTTT. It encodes CSAARDVNTEAFF.

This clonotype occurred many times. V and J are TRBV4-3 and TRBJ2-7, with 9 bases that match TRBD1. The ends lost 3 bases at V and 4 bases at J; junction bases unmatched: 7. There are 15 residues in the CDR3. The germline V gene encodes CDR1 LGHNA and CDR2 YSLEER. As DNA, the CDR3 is TGCGCCAGCAGCCAGCAGGACAGGGGAACTTACGAGCAGTACTTC. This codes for CASSQQDRGTYEQYF.

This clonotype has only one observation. The CDR3 DNA reads TGTGCCAGCACCACCTCTCTAGGACCCTTGAACACCGGGGAGCTGTTTTTT. Translation: CASTTSLGPLNTGELFF. J is TRBJ2-2 and V is TRBV5-4; D is ambiguous. V shed 6 bases and J shed 1 base, with 19 bases lying between them. This CDR3 contains 17 residues. Germline loops: CDR1 SGHNT, CDR2 YYREEE (reference sequence).

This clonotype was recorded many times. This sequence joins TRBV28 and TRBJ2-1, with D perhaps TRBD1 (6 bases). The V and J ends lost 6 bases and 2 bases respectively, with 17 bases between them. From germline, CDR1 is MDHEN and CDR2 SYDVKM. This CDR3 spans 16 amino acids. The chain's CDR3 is CASRFQGSNPYNEQFF. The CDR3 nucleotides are TGTGCCAGCAGATTCCAGGGGTCTAACCCCTACAATGAGCAGTTCTTC.

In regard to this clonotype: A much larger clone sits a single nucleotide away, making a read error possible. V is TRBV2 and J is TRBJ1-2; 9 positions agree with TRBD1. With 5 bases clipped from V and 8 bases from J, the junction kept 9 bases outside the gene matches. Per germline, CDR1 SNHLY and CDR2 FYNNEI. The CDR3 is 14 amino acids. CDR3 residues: CASSYDRGTQGYTF. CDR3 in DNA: TGTGCCAGCAGTTACGACAGGGGGACTCAGGGCTACACCTTC. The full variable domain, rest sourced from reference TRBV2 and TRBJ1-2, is EPEVTQTPSHQVTQMGQEVILRCVPISNHLYFYWYRQILGQKVEFLVSFYNNEISEKSEIFDDQFSVERPDGSNFTLKIRSTKLEDSAMYFCASSYDRGTQGYTFGSGTRLTVV.

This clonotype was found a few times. The CDR3 reads CASSLGRGFTDTQYF. The CDR3 DNA follows: TGTGCCAGCAGCTTGGGGCGGGGCTTCACAGATACGCAGTATTTT. V usage is TRBV5-6 and J usage is TRBJ2-3, with TRBD2 as a possible D gene (6 bases). Germline lookup yields CDR1 SGHDT and CDR2 YYEEEE. This CDR3 region has 15 residues. V was cut by 0 bases and J by 2 bases, with 10 bases left in between.

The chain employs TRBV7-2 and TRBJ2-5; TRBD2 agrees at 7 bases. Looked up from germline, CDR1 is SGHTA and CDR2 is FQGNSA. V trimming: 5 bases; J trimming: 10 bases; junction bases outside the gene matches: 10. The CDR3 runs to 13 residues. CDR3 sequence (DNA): TGTGCCAGCAGCACCTCTAGCGGTGGGAGCCAGTACTTC. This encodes CASSTSSGGSQYF. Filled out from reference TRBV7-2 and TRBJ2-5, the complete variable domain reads GAGVSQSPSNKVTEKGKDVELRCDPISGHTALYWYRQSLGQGLEFLIYFQGNSAPDKSGLPSDRFSAERTGGSVSTLTIQRTQQEDSAVYLCASSTSSGGSQYFGPGTRLLVL.

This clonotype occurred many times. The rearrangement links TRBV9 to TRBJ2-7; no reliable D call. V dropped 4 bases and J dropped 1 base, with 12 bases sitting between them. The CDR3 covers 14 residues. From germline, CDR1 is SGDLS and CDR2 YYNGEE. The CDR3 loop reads CASSPSWGSYEQYF. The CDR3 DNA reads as TGTGCCAGCAGCCCCTCCTGGGGTTCCTACGAGCAGTACTTC.

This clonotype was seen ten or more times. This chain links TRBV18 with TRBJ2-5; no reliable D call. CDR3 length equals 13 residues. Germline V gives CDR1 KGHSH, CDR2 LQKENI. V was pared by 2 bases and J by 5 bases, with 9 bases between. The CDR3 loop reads CASSPLRVETQYF. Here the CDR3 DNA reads TGTGCCAGCTCACCATTAAGGGTGGAGACCCAGTACTTC.

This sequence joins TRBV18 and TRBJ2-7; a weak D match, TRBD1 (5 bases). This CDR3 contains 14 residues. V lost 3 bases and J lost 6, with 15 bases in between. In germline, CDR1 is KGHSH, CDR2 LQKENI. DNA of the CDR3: TGTGCCAGCTCACCCGTGGACATATTCTGCGAGCAGTACTTC. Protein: CASSPVDIFCEQYF.

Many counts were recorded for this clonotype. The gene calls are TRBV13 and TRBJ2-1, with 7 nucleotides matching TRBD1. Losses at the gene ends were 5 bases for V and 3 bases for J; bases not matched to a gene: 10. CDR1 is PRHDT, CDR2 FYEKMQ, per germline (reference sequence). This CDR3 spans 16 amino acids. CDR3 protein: CASSLVGTANYNEQFF. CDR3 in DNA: TGTGCCAGCAGCCTCGTGGGGACAGCCAACTACAATGAGCAGTTCTTC.

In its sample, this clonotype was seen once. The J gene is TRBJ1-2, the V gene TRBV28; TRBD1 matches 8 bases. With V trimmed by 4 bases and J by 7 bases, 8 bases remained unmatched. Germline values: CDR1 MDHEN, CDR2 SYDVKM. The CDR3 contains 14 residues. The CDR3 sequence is CASSSPQGAFGYTF. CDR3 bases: TGTGCCAGCAGTTCCCCGCAGGGGGCTTTTGGCTACACCTTC.

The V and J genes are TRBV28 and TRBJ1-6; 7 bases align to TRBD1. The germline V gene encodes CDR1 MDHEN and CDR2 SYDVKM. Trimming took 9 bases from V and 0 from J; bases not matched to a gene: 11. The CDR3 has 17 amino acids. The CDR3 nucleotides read TGTGCCAGTCCGGGACAGTTCCAGTACTCCTATAATTCACCCCTCCACTTT. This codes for CASPGQFQYSYNSPLHF.